This TCR beta chain was recovered during a study of identifying expanded T cells in peripheral blood. No infections or other immune events were documented during collection. With regard to this clone: Its antigen remains unknown.

The table came from immunoSEQ multiplex PCR; TCRdb's copy has only in-frame clones and leaves some out. This repertoire shows some 120,000 clones, approximately 88% found once; its top ten account for around 3.3%. Findings and caveats of the study: Across healthy donors, higher total template counts meant significantly greater roughly 2-week count variance.

This TCR was recovered from a person aged 18-70 years in good health. The sequencing input was blood.

The CDR3 loop reads CASSLALVGFYEQYF. The CDR3 DNA is TGTGCCAGCAGCTTAGCCTTAGTGGGTTTCTACGAGCAGTACTTC. The chain has TRBV5-6 and TRBJ2-7; D gene ambiguous. This CDR3 is built from 15 residues. The V gene's germline CDR1 is SGHDT and CDR2 YYEEEE. Between the trimmed V and J ends, which lost 2 bases and 3 bases, there was a span of 15 bases.